These 28 T cell receptor beta chains were all obtained from the same sample, sequenced in a study of T cell clones after liver transplantation. Method: immunoSEQ multiplex PCR; TCRdb's copy keeps in-frame clones and lacks some. This table has about 51,000 clones, 70% to 90% appearing once. Source: CD8+ T cells from blood, taken 12 months after liver transplant. Every receptor here comes from a human patient who received a liver transplant. Among the T cells, some may be from the graft donor.

The count of this clone is one. CDR3 amino acids: CASTPPGVQTEAFF. CDR3 nucleotides: TGTGCCAGCACCCCCCCGGGGGTACAAACTGAAGCTTTCTTT. The rearrangement links TRBV5-4 to TRBJ1-1; maybe TRBD1 (5 bases). Looked up from germline, CDR1 is SGHNT and CDR2 is YYREEE (reference sequence). V was cut by 6 bases and J by 5 bases, with 17 bases left in between. This CDR3 has 14 residues.

The chain combines TRBV14 with TRBJ2-7; tentative D call: TRBD1 (6 bases). The germline gives CDR1 SGHDN, CDR2 FVKESK. This CDR3 contains 16 residues. V was shortened by 0 bases and J by 2 bases, with 14 bases between the two germline ends. CDR3 region: CASSQDTGPGAYEQYF. The DNA for the CDR3 is TGTGCCAGCAGCCAAGATACGGGACCAGGGGCCTACGAGCAGTACTTC.

The chain uses TRBV11-2 and TRBJ2-7; 8 bases are a match to TRBD2. This CDR3 spans 14 amino acids. Germline-derived CDR1 and CDR2 are SGHAT and FQNNGV. Trimming removed 5 bases from V and 7 bases from J; junction bases left unmatched: 10. The CDR3, as DNA: TGTGCCAGCAGCCACGGAAGACTAGCGAATGAGCAGTACTTC. Protein: CASSHGRLANEQYF.

This chain uses TRBV11-2 with TRBJ2-7; D is uncertain. Germline assignment: CDR1 SGHAT and CDR2 FQNNGV. This CDR3 contains 14 residues. V gave up 0 bases and J gave up 2 bases, with 8 bases separating them. This CDR3 is CASSLEGRAYEQYF. CDR3 coding DNA: TGTGCCAGCAGCTTAGAAGGAAGGGCCTACGAGCAGTACTTC.

The gene calls are TRBV5-1 and TRBJ2-2; D may correspond to TRBD1 or TRBD2 (5 bases each). The CDR3 contains 15 residues. Per the germline V gene, CDR1 is SGHRS and CDR2 is YFSETQ. The ends were cut back, 1 base at V and 4 bases at J, with 11 bases in the middle. The CDR3 loop reads CASSLRGAGTGELFF. CDR3 sequence (DNA): TGCGCCAGCAGCTTGAGAGGGGCGGGCACCGGGGAGCTGTTTTTT. Looking up the rest from reference TRBV5-1 and TRBJ2-2 gives the full variable domain: KAGVTQTPRYLIKTRGQQVTLSCSPISGHRSVSWYQQTPGQGLQFLFEYFSETQRNKGNFPGRFSGRQFSNSRSEMNVSTLELGDSALYLCASSLRGAGTGELFFGEGSRLTVL.

The V gene is TRBV27, the J gene TRBJ2-4; weak D call: TRBD2 (5 bases). Germline lookup yields CDR1 MNHEY and CDR2 SMNVEV (reference sequence). The CDR3 length is 16 residues. V shed 3 bases and J shed 0 bases, with 12 bases lying between them. The DNA of the CDR3 is TGTGCCAGCAGTTTGCGGACTTCCCTAGCCAAAAACATTCAGTACTTC. Its translation is CASSLRTSLAKNIQYF.

The J gene is TRBJ2-3, the V gene TRBV14; D remains ambiguous. The CDR3 is 15 residues long. Looked up from germline, CDR1 is SGHDN and CDR2 is FVKESK. The V end lost 0 bases, the J end lost 2 bases, and 9 bases lay between the germline ends. The CDR3 here is CASSQDRAFTDTQYF. DNA of the CDR3: TGTGCCAGCAGCCAAGACAGAGCCTTCACAGATACGCAGTATTTT.

CDR3: CASISGTGGWGETQYF. In DNA form, the CDR3 reads TGTGCCAGCATTTCCGGGACAGGGGGTTGGGGGGAGACCCAGTACTTC. The chain employs TRBV2 and TRBJ2-5; TRBD1 agrees at 11 bases. Losses at the gene ends were 7 bases for V and 5 bases for J; bases not matched to a gene: 12. This CDR3 is built from 16 residues. Germline V CDR1 and CDR2: SNHLY, FYNNEI. The entire variable domain, with the rest obtained from reference TRBV2 and TRBJ2-5, is as follows: EPEVTQTPSHQVTQMGQEVILRCVPISNHLYFYWYRQILGQKVEFLVSFYNNEISEKSEIFDDQFSVERPDGSNFTLKIRSTKLEDSAMYFCASISGTGGWGETQYFGPGTRLLVL.

The rearrangement uses TRBV13 and TRBJ2-7; D gene unclear. Between the trimmed V and J ends, which lost 1 base and 0 bases, there was a span of 4 bases. Germline CDR1 reads PRHDT; CDR2 reads FYEKMQ (reference sequence). The CDR3 totals 13 residues. CDR3 amino acids: CASSLVSSYEQYF. For the CDR3, the DNA is TGTGCCAGCAGCTTAGTGAGCTCCTACGAGCAGTACTTC.

This clone has more than one count but fewer than ten. The chain recombines TRBV30 with TRBJ2-7, with unresolved D. Germline V CDR1 and CDR2: GTSNPN, SVGIG (reference sequence). With 0 bases removed from V and 3 bases from J, the gap between germline ends came to 6 bases. CDR3 length equals 12 residues. The CDR3 here is CAWSVSGYEQYF. CDR3 sequence (DNA): TGTGCCTGGAGTGTATCCGGCTACGAGCAGTACTTC.

This chain joins TRBV27 and TRBJ2-6; tentative D call: TRBD1 (5 bases). Trimming left V 1 base short and J 3 bases short, with 10 bases between. The CDR3 loop spans 16 amino acids. CDR1 is MNHEY, CDR2 SMNVEV, per germline (reference sequence). This CDR3 reads CASSLFWGNGANVLTF. The CDR3 region has the DNA TGTGCCAGCAGTTTATTCTGGGGCAATGGGGCCAACGTCCTGACTTTC.

The rearrangement links TRBV2 to TRBJ2-2, with a weak D call TRBD1 (6 bases). CDR3 length equals 16 residues. The germline V gene encodes CDR1 SNHLY and CDR2 FYNNEI. V lost 5 bases, J lost 4 bases, and 17 bases lay in between. CDR3 loop: CASSLHGEQGTGELFF. The CDR3 DNA sequence: TGTGCCAGCAGTTTACACGGAGAACAGGGCACCGGGGAGCTGTTTTTT.

The chain joins TRBV28 to TRBJ2-7, with 7 bases fitting TRBD1. The length of the CDR3 is 16 residues. Trimming removed 4 bases from V and 0 bases from J; junction bases left unmatched: 9. Germline CDR1 is MDHEN and CDR2 is SYDVKM. CDR3 DNA: TGTGCCAGCAGTTCCTCGACAGGGTTGAGCTCCTACGAGCAGTACTTC. Translating it yields CASSSSTGLSSYEQYF.

This sequence joins TRBV30 and TRBJ2-7; D could derive from TRBD1 or TRBD2 (7 bases each). This CDR3 region has 16 residues. V lost 2 bases, J lost 7 bases, and 24 bases lay in between. Germline values: CDR1 GTSNPN, CDR2 SVGIG (reference sequence). DNA of the CDR3: TGTGCCTGGAGTAGTAAGGGAGGGGGCTTACGTACGGAGCAGTACTTC. Protein sequence: CAWSSKGGGLRTEQYF.

V usage is TRBV4-1 and J usage is TRBJ2-5; 10 nucleotides line up with TRBD1. Germline lookup yields CDR1 MGHRA and CDR2 YSYEKL. The CDR3 has 14 residues. V lost 3 bases, J lost 4 bases, and 2 bases stayed unmatched. The CDR3 sequence is CASSQRDRGETQYF. CDR3 DNA sequence: TGCGCCAGCAGCCAGAGGGACAGGGGAGAGACCCAGTACTTC.

The CDR3 nucleotides are TGTGCCAGCAGTTACGCCAGGGGGAAGAACACTGAAGCTTTCTTT. It specifies CASSYARGKNTEAFF. V is TRBV6-6 and J is TRBJ1-1, with TRBD1 identical over 7 bases. This CDR3 has 15 residues. J was trimmed by 1 base and V by 2 bases; bases with no gene match: 4. The germline V gene has CDR1 MNHNY and CDR2 SVGAGI (reference sequence).

The CDR3 here is CASSVGGGSETQYF. The CDR3 DNA follows: TGTGCCAGCAGCGTAGGCGGGGGATCGGAGACCCAGTACTTC. The chain uses TRBV9 and TRBJ2-5; TRBD2 agrees at 7 bases. Trimming cost V 0 bases and J 5 bases; bases outside gene matches: 4. The CDR3 runs 14 residues. CDR1 is SGDLS, CDR2 YYNGEE, per germline.

V is TRBV13 and J is TRBJ2-1; 11 nucleotides line up with TRBD2. The J segment lost 7 bases and the V segment lost 5 bases, leaving 13 bases of the junction unmatched. The CDR3 length is 17 residues. CDR1 PRHDT and CDR2 FYEKMQ come from the germline V gene (reference sequence). DNA of the CDR3: TGTGCCAGCAGCGCGAGCCCACTAGCGGGAGTATGGAATGAGCAGTTCTTC. Its translation is CASSASPLAGVWNEQFF.

V usage is TRBV2 and J usage is TRBJ2-2, with a tentative D call TRBD1 (5 bases). Germline values: CDR1 SNHLY, CDR2 FYNNEI. V lost 3 bases and J 3 bases, leaving 11 bases between the germline ends. The CDR3 has 15 residues. CDR3 DNA sequence: TGTGCCAGCAGTGAGTCAGGGATCTACACCGGGGAGCTGTTTTTT. This sequence encodes CASSESGIYTGELFF.

The CDR3 here is CASGHRDRMTEAFF. As DNA, the CDR3 is TGTGCCAGCGGACACCGGGACCGAATGACTGAAGCTTTCTTT. The V call is TRBV27, the J call TRBJ1-1, with a possible D match to TRBD1 (5 bases). Germline CDR1 and CDR2: MNHEY and SMNVEV (reference sequence). The CDR3 covers 14 residues. V was trimmed by 8 bases and J by 5 bases, leaving 18 bases between them.

A single count supports this clone. The V and J genes are TRBV28 and TRBJ1-2, with TRBD1 matching over 7 bases. The CDR3 has 14 residues. The V and J ends lost 8 bases and 3 bases, in that order; junction bases with no gene match: 9. Germline-derived CDR1 and CDR2 are MDHEN and SYDVKM. CDR3: CASLPMGTDYGYTF. The CDR3 bases are TGTGCCAGCCTGCCCATGGGGACAGACTATGGCTACACCTTC.

This chain joins TRBV28 and TRBJ2-7, with D possibly TRBD2 on 5 matching bases. V was pared by 7 bases and J by 7 bases, with 20 bases between. The CDR3 is 14 residues long. CDR1 and CDR2 from the germline V gene are MDHEN and SYDVKM. CDR3 residues: CASMQALPGGEQYF. The DNA for the CDR3 is TGTGCCAGCATGCAGGCCCTACCCGGCGGGGAGCAGTACTTC.

The rearrangement joins TRBV15 to TRBJ1-3; D perhaps matches TRBD1 (6 bases). V was shortened by 0 bases and J by 2 bases, with 26 bases between the two germline ends. Germline CDR1 LNHNV, CDR2 YYDKDF (reference sequence). This CDR3 spans 21 amino acids. The CDR3 loop reads CATSREVTLMDSRIAGNTIYF. In DNA, the CDR3 is TGTGCCACCAGCAGAGAAGTCACCCTGATGGACAGCAGAATTGCTGGAAACACCATATATTTT.

The chain has TRBV7-9 and TRBJ2-1; 7 bases fit TRBD1. CDR3 size: 16 residues. Germline-derived CDR1 and CDR2 are SEHNR and FQNEAQ (reference sequence). The V gene end was trimmed by 4 bases and the J gene end by 4 bases; junction bases not matched to a gene: 10. The CDR3 DNA sequence: TGTGCCAGCAGCTCGGACCGGACAGGTTGGTACAATGAGCAGTTCTTC. This translates into CASSSDRTGWYNEQFF.

The rearrangement uses TRBV19 and TRBJ2-7; TRBD2 matches 7 bases. The CDR3 runs 14 residues. Trimming removed 3 bases from V and 5 bases from J; junction bases left unmatched: 7. Germline V gene data show CDR1 as LNHDA and CDR2 as SQIVND (reference sequence). The chain's CDR3 is CASSMGLAGNEQYF. In nucleotides, the CDR3 is TGTGCCAGTAGTATGGGGTTAGCGGGTAACGAGCAGTACTTC. Complete variable domain (other parts from reference TRBV19 and TRBJ2-7): DGGITQSPKYLFRKEGQNVTLSCEQNLNHDAMYWYRQDPGQGLRLIYYSQIVNDFQKGDIAEGYSVSREKKESFPLTVTSAQKNPTAFYLCASSMGLAGNEQYFGPGTRLTVT.

This clone was detected only once. The chain joins TRBV4-1 to TRBJ2-7; the D gene could be TRBD1 or TRBD2 (5 bases each). This CDR3 has 15 amino acids. CDR1 is MGHRA and CDR2 is YSYEKL in the germline V gene. V was pared by 1 base and J by 2 bases, with 12 bases between. The CDR3 nucleotides are TGCGCCAGCAGCCAAGTTGAGGGGCCGACCTACGAGCAGTACTTC. Translated: CASSQVEGPTYEQYF.

The chain has TRBV5-4 and TRBJ2-7; TRBD1 might be the D (6 bases). V was trimmed by 4 bases and J by 7 bases, leaving 18 bases between them. The length of the CDR3 is 14 residues. In germline, CDR1 is SGHNT, CDR2 YYREEE (reference sequence). In DNA form, the CDR3 reads TGTGCCAGCAGCCCCGGGGTGGGGGCGCGTGAGCAGTACTTC. It translates to CASSPGVGAREQYF.

This clone was observed a few times. This chain uses TRBV7-9 with TRBJ2-4, with 10 bases aligning to TRBD2. The CDR3 runs to 15 residues. The germline gives CDR1 SEHNR, CDR2 FQNEAQ (reference sequence). J gave up 5 bases and V 6 bases, and 7 bases lay outside the gene matches. The CDR3 nucleotides are TGTGCCAGCAGTCGGGCAAGCGGGAGGGAAAACATTCAGTACTTC. Translated, it gives CASSRASGRENIQYF.